The 5 T cell receptor beta chains below come from one sample, sequenced in a study of blood T cell repertoires in COVID-19. Here immunoSEQ multiplex PCR was the method, and the copy in TCRdb shows in-frame clones only, minus some. The table lists a few hundred thousand clones, 85% to 90% of them singletons. Source material: PBMCs or T cells enriched from blood (not recorded which). The receptor set was obtained from a woman between 50 and 59 years old who had recovered from COVID-19.

The rearrangement links TRBV28 to TRBJ1-5; 8 bases fit TRBD1. In germline, CDR1 is MDHEN, CDR2 SYDVKM. V lost 6 bases to trimming and J lost 2 bases; unmatched junction nucleotides: 3. The CDR3 sequence is 14 residues long. The CDR3 bases are TGTGCCAGCAGACGACAGGGGCGCAATCAGCCCCAGCATTTT. Encoded protein: CASRRQGRNQPQHF.

V is TRBV2 and J is TRBJ1-1; possible D gene TRBD1, 5 bases. This CDR3 is built from 15 residues. Trimming left V 6 bases short and J 1 base short, with 15 bases between. Germline loops: CDR1 SNHLY, CDR2 FYNNEI. CDR3 protein: CASSPHQGGNTEAFF. CDR3 bases: TGTGCCAGCAGCCCGCACCAGGGTGGGAACACTGAAGCTTTCTTT.

This chain connects TRBV5-1 to TRBJ2-1; possible D gene TRBD2, 7 bases. This CDR3 has 14 residues. V was cut by 5 bases and J by 0 bases, with 9 bases left in between. CDR1 and CDR2 (germline): SGHRS, YFSETQ. CDR3 region: CASRGGASYNEQFF. CDR3 nucleotide sequence: TGCGCCAGCAGGGGGGGGGCCTCCTACAATGAGCAGTTCTTC.

The CDR3 region has the DNA TGCGCCAGCAGCCAAGATCGGGTTAATGCGGGGCAACTACCCTACGAGCAGTACTTC. It yields the protein CASSQDRVNAGQLPYEQYF. This rearrangement joins TRBV4-3 to TRBJ2-7, with D tentatively TRBD2 (6 bases). Trimming shortened V by 0 bases and J by 2 bases, and 23 bases separated the two germline ends. Looked up from germline, CDR1 is LGHNA and CDR2 is YSLEER. This CDR3 is built from 19 residues.

The V and J genes are TRBV11-3 and TRBJ2-1; D unclear. In germline, CDR1 is SGHNT, CDR2 YENEEA. This CDR3 has 13 residues. The germline V and J ends were trimmed by 5 bases and 8 bases, with 13 bases remaining between them. The CDR3 region is CASSPSEVDEQFF. CDR3 nucleotides: TGTGCCAGCAGCCCGTCAGAGGTGGATGAGCAGTTCTTC.